This T cell receptor (beta chain) originates from a study of cytomegalovirus exposure and HLA in healthy donors. Primers included in the PCR were 60 Vbeta and 13 Jbeta primers. Method: immunoSEQ multiplex PCR; TCRdb's copy keeps in-frame clones and lacks some. This table has about 200,000 clones, approximately 79% appearing once. CDR3 length: 15 residues. The germline gives CDR1 MDHEN, CDR2 SYDVKM. This sequence was found in a man aged 45-60 years in good health and CMV-seronegative. The sequencing sample was made of PBMCs. V gene TRBV28 combines with J gene TRBJ2-5; TRBD2 agrees at 10 bases. The J call is doubtful: the DNA matches TRBJ2-7 better. This chain's CDR3 is CASSRTSGPPYEQYF. Written as DNA, the CDR3 is TGTGCCAGCAGTAGGACTAGCGGTCCCCCCTACGAGCAGTACTTC.